This T cell receptor (beta chain) was sequenced for a study of CD8 T cells in Susac syndrome. Regarding the study as a whole: The study admitted that it had a relatively small number of individuals in its TCR sequencing and HLA analysis.

Between the trimmed V and J ends, which lost 4 bases and 5 bases, there was a span of 11 bases. The CDR3 runs 12 residues. Germline V gene sequence: CDR1 SQVTM, CDR2 ANQGSEA. Concerning this clonotype itself: Antigen unknown.

Reverse transcription used roughly 0.5 to 1 ug RNA and random hexamers. immunoSEQ multiplex PCR amplified TCR beta CDR3 across 54 Vbeta, 13 Jbeta. TCRdb re-called the immunoSEQ multiplex PCR reads through MiXCR, storing one row per CDR3 protein. In the table there are some 190,000 distinct CDR3 sequences, approximately 95% of which are singletons. Sequencing of TCR beta, carried out with a high-throughput approach, was applied to CD8+ and CD4+ T cells from the blood. TEMRA cells were FACS-enriched and CD8+ and CD4+ T cells negatively isolated. The sequence derives from a human donor with multiple sclerosis. The material sequenced was CD4+ T cells from PBMCs. The V call is TRBV29-1, the J call TRBJ2-5, with D possibly being TRBD1 or TRBD2 (6 bases each). The CDR3 region is CSVVPGAETQYF. The DNA of the CDR3 is TGCAGCGTTGTCCCGGGGGCCGAGACCCAGTACTTC. Filled out from reference TRBV29-1 and TRBJ2-5, the complete variable domain reads SAVISQKPSRDICQRGTSLTIQCQVDSQVTMMFWYRQQPGQSLTLIATANQGSEATYESGFVIDKFPISRPNLTFSTLTVSNMSPEDSSIYLCSVVPGAETQYFGPGTRLLVL.